These T cell receptor beta chains were read from a single sample in a study of blood T cell repertoires in COVID-19. Sequencing used immunoSEQ multiplex PCR; TCRdb keeps in-frame clones, though not all of them. The sample records tens of thousands of clones, more than 75% being singletons. Sequenced input: peripheral blood. These receptor sequences come from a man aged 50 to 59 with active or convalescent COVID-19. Each CDR3 is given with its conserved first and last residue. D genes are given only for firm matches. Size is stated for part of the rows, as once, few or many counts, or as a class when the clone is expanded.

TRBJ1-1	few	TRBV29-1	TRBD1	TGCAGCGTCATCCGGGACAGTGCTGAAGCTTTCTTT	CSVIRDSAEAFF
TRBJ1-2	-	TRBV15	TRBD1	TGTGCCACCAGCAGAGATAGGTTTGGACAGGGGCGAGTCGGCTACACCTTC	CATSRDRFGQGRVGYTF
TRBJ1-5	-	TRBV14	TRBD1	TGTGCCAGCAGCCCCTCTCCTGGACAGGTCGCAAATCAGCCCCAGCATTTT	CASSPSPGQVANQPQHF
TRBJ2-7	-	TRBV27	-	TGTGCCAGCAGTCCCCTATGGTCCGACGAGCAGTACTTC	CASSPLWSDEQYF
TRBJ1-1	few	TRBV19	TRBD1	TGTGCCAGTAGGAGACAGGGTGAGAACACTGAAGCTTTCTTT	CASRRQGENTEAFF
TRBJ2-5	few	TRBV7-9	-	TGTGCCAGCAGCCCAGTAGAGACCCAGTACTTC	CASSPVETQYF
TRBJ1-5	few	TRBV19	TRBD1	TGTGCCAGTAGGAGACAGGGTAAGAGCAATCAGCCCCAGCATTTT	CASRRQGKSNQPQHF
TRBJ2-1	-	TRBV5-1	TRBD1	TGCGCCAGCAGCAACCGGGACAGGGCGACCAATGAGCAGTTCTTC	CASSNRDRATNEQFF
TRBJ2-7	-	TRBV6-6	TRBD1	TGTGCCAGCAGCAACAATCGACCGGGACAGTTCTACGAGCAGTACTTC	CASSNNRPGQFYEQYF
TRBJ1-1	-	TRBV7-9	TRBD1	TGTGCCAGCAGCTGGGGACAGGGCGAAGCTTTCTTT	CASSWGQGEAFF
TRBJ1-1	-	TRBV7-9	-	TGTGCCAGCAGTAGGGGGACGGGACCGATTATAGGGGCTTTCTTT	CASSRGTGPIIGAFF
TRBJ2-1	-	TRBV19	TRBD2	TGTGCCAGTAGTCCTACTAGCGGGAGAATAGTTGAGCAGTTCTTC	CASSPTSGRIVEQFF
TRBJ1-1	-	TRBV14	TRBD1	TGTGCCAGCAGCCAAGATCCCCGAAGACAGGGCGGTTCAACTGAAGCTTTCTTT	CASSQDPRRQGGSTEAFF
TRBJ1-5	-	TRBV2	-	TGTGCCAGCAGCGTTGACAGTATTAATCAGCCCCAGCATTTT	CASSVDSINQPQHF
TRBJ2-5	-	TRBV29-1	TRBD1	TGCAGCGTTGAAGTACCGGGACAGGGGGCTTTTGGGACCCAGTACTTC	CSVEVPGQGAFGTQYF
TRBJ1-5	once	TRBV29-1	-	TGCAGCGTTGGCGGGAGCAATCAGCCCCAGCATTTT	CSVGGSNQPQHF
TRBJ2-1	-	TRBV5-1	TRBD2	TGCGCCAGCAGCTTGCTAGCGGGAGGTGACAATGAGCAGTTCTTC	CASSLLAGGDNEQFF
TRBJ1-3	once	TRBV5-8	-	TGTGCCAGCAGCTTGCTACAGGGATCGGGTGGAAACACCATATATTTT	CASSLLQGSGGNTIYF
TRBJ2-2	-	TRBV5-1	-	TGCGCCAGCAGCTGGTCCAGCGGCACCGGGGAGCTGTTTTTT	CASSWSSGTGELFF
TRBJ2-2	few	TRBV5-6	-	TGTGCCAGCAGCTTGCTAGTGATGTCCACCGGGGAGCTGTTTTTT	CASSLLVMSTGELFF
TRBJ1-1	-	TRBV28	-	TGTGCCAGCAGTTTATCGGGAGGACCGAACACTGAAGCTTTCTTT	CASSLSGGPNTEAFF
TRBJ2-2	-	TRBV30	-	TGTGCCTGGCAGAAACTAGGCTCGGGGATCGGGGAGCTGTTTTTT	CAWQKLGSGIGELFF
TRBJ2-2	-	TRBV25-1	-	TGTGCCAGCAGTGATTGGGGCGGCACCGGGGAGCTGTTTTTT	CASSDWGGTGELFF
TRBJ2-1	-	TRBV27	-	TGTGCCAGCAGTTTACAAGCGGTCAGCTACAATGAGCAGTTCTTC	CASSLQAVSYNEQFF
TRBJ1-2	-	TRBV5-6	TRBD1	TGTGCCAGCAGCGGGACAGGGAGAGGTCACTATGGCTACACCTTC	CASSGTGRGHYGYTF
TRBJ1-2	-	TRBV6-5	-	TGTGCCAGCAGTTACTCGGAGGGCCTCCAGTACACCTTC	CASSYSEGLQYTF